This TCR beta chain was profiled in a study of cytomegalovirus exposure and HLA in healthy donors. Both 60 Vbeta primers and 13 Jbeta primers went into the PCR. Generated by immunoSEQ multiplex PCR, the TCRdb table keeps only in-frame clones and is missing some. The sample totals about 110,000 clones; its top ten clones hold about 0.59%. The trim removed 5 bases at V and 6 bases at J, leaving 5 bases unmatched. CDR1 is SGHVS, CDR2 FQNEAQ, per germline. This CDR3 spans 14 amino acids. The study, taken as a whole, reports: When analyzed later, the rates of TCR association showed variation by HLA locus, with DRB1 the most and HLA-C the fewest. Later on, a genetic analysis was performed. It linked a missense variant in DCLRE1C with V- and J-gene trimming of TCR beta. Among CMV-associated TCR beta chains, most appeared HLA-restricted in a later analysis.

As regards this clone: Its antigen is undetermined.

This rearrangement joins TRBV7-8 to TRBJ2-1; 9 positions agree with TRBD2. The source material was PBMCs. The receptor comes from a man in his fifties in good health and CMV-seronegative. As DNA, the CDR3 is TGTGCCAGCAGCCCCATAGCGGGAGTCAATGAGCAGTTCTTC. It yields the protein CASSPIAGVNEQFF.